This record concerns one TCR beta chain sequence. Its antigen is unknown. This CDR3 is built from 15 residues. Germline V gene data show CDR1 as SGHKS and CDR2 as YYEKEE (reference sequence). V was shortened by 2 bases and J by 0 bases, with 8 bases between the two germline ends. This sample was included in a study of shared clonotypes between healthy human individuals. Study outcomes and limitations: Clonotypes that were shared across four donors made up approximately 5.1% of naive CD4 clonotypes.

Libraries were prepared by immunoSEQ multiplex PCR; TCRdb keeps only in-frame clonotypes and omits some of them. In the table there are 550,000 to 850,000 clones, about 74% of which are singletons. The chain couples TRBV5-5 to TRBJ2-2; D gene unclear. The sequencing input was memory CD4+ T cells sorted from blood. The sample's subset: CD45RA-negative fraction. The sequence derives from a woman aged 25 to 39 in good health. The CDR3 region is CASSFVPANTGELFF. CDR3 nucleotide sequence: TGTGCCAGCAGCTTCGTCCCCGCGAACACCGGGGAGCTGTTTTTT.